This TCR beta chain was observed in a study of regulatory T cells in long-lasting Graves disease (dated by TCRdb to the early 2020s). About the study as a whole: Newly diagnosed Graves' disease patients had taken antithyroid drugs for less than 3 months. Peripheral blood TCR sequencing and RNA sequencing compared persistent Graves' disease patients with newly diagnosed Graves' disease patients. The study took place in China and was registered as a clinical trial. A total of about 33 samples underwent TCR sequencing, from roughly 13 patients with persistent Graves' disease and roughly 20 patients with newly diagnosed Graves' disease.

As for this clonotype: It has no known antigen specificity. The record has no base qualities; no much larger clone is one base away.

Library construction relied on multiplex PCR. Data came from an Illumina HiSeq 4000. To build TCR beta libraries, CDR3 regions were amplified by Arm-PCR using iRepertoire HTBI primers. PCR products were gel purified before sequencing. The authors processed their data as follows. Gene usage analysis of CDR3 amino acid clonotypes used the 62 TRBV and about 14 TRBJ segments found across samples. COPE and FqMerger were used to merge filtered high-quality paired reads into contigs. Contigs were aligned with BLAST to IMGT TRBV, TRBD and TRBJ reference genes, and CDR3 was defined per IMGT. Highly expanded clones were defined as clonotypes with a frequency above 0.1%. Shannon entropy was used to measure repertoire diversity, and the Gini coefficient was used to measure V-J evenness. A clonotype was considered public if more than one individual shared it. The raw public data were reprocessed by TCRdb itself: fastp quality trimming at Q25, MiXCR clonotype calling, in-frame beta chains only. Records with the same CDR3 protein are collapsed into one entry carrying the most frequent genes and DNA. The V and J calls here are based on TCRdb, not the publication. Present in this sample are 580,000 or so distinct CDR3 sequences, about 16% of which were seen just once. The top ten hold around 12% of the sample.

V lost 4 bases and J lost 1 base; the stretch between them is 13 bases long. The CDR3 covers 15 residues, taking in both the cysteine and the phenylalanine. Of the read, only the CDR3 DNA is kept; its 45 bases are in frame from base 1. The germline V gene (reference sequence) supplies CDR1 DFQATT and CDR2 SNEGSKA. The intended sense of this specimen's time point label: newly diagnosed GD, antithyroid drugs for less than 3 months. For both TCR sequencing and RNA sequencing, RNA was extracted from PBMCs using TRIzol. The diagnosis of Graves' disease followed American Thyroid Association guidelines. Patients were recruited from an endocrinology department in Xi'an, China. Each patient gave 7.5 to 10 milliliters of peripheral blood, collected in an EDTA anticoagulant tube. Ficoll Paque Plus density gradient separation was used to isolate PBMCs, and no further T cell sorting was performed. An Agilent 2100 Bioanalyzer and agarose gel were used to check RNA quality, and a NanoDrop 2000 was used to measure RNA concentration.

Broader findings and caveats from the paper: More public clonotypes were shared among persistent patients (2,741) than among newly diagnosed patients (more than 950). Sequencing and analysis were limited to the TCR beta chain. TRBV28, TRBJ1-2 and TRBJ2-5 were preferentially used in persistent disease, while TRBV20-1 and TRBJ2-1 were favored in newly diagnosed disease. As a limitation, the authors acknowledged that the small sample size may reduce accuracy. Persistent Graves' disease patients showed lower TCR Shannon entropy and fewer highly expanded clones than newly diagnosed patients, suggesting clonal expansion. The study examined only peripheral blood because the primary lesion, thyroid tissue, could not be accessed.

The same data also contributed to another study, on T cells in Graves' hyperthyroidism and ophthalmopathy. According to the second study: Stable Graves' hyperthyroidism was defined as the absence of progression to ophthalmopathy over 18 months of follow-up. Hyperthyroidism patients were newly diagnosed, had a disease duration of under 2 months, and were aged 18 to 65 years. The study excluded patients with uncontrolled infections, other autoimmune diseases, pregnancy or lactation. Clinical symptoms, serum thyroxine and TRAb, thyroid ultrasound, and orbital computed tomography formed the basis for the diagnoses. The TCR CDR3 was subjected to a first round of RT-PCR using the HTBI primer set and the Qiagen OneStep RT-PCR kit. Most expanded thyroid clonotypes (frequency above 0.001) were also detected in blood, suggesting blood repertoires may reflect thyroid immune responses. A 13 V-J signature model separated ophthalmopathy from stable hyperthyroidism, with approximately 87% sensitivity and roughly 84% specificity in cross-validation and 80%/75% in testing. In validation, the model predicted progression to ophthalmopathy a median of about 6.8 months before onset, with approximately 68% sensitivity and 72.22% specificity. To identify distinguishing TCR V-J signatures, a discovery cohort of about 95 patients was used, comprising roughly 45 with Graves' ophthalmopathy and some 60 with stable Graves' hyperthyroidism. Prospective prediction of ophthalmopathy was tested in an independent validation cohort consisting of fewer than 20 hyperthyroidism patients and approximately 16 patients who later progressed to ophthalmopathy. The 95 to 100 discovery patients were divided at random into training and test sets in a 7:3 ratio. In roughly six Graves' hyperthyroidism patients, the study also compared T-cell repertoires from thyroid tissue with T-cell repertoires from blood. Once sampling was done, hyperthyroidism patients were given methimazole at a starting dose of 30 mg daily, whereas ophthalmopathy patients were given high-dose intravenous methylprednisolone. Libraries were constructed in a second round of multiplex PCR, after which size selection and purification were performed. Paired-end sequencing of the libraries was performed with 100 bp reads on an Illumina HiSeq2000. Raw data were processed with SOAPnuke, discarding reads with adapters, uncalled bases, mean Phred below 15, or no exact constant-primer or identifier match. High-quality paired reads were merged using COPE v1.2.5, and each unique nucleotide sequence was defined as a clonotype. MiTCR v1.1 was used to align clonotypes to the IMGT TRBV, TRBD and TRBJ reference segments. The analysis was restricted to V-J combinations with a frequency above 0.0001, which together covered 99% to 99.2% of the repertoires. The TCS score was defined as F50 (clonal expansion) divided by E x V (chaos), with BLOSUM62-based TCRdist calculated between CDR3 peptides within each V-J. Welch's t-statistics and random forest reduced fewer than 600 V-J features to 13, which were used in a naive Bayes classifier (R e1071). No statistical method was used to fix the sample size in advance, and group allocation was not hidden from the investigators. The paper reports TCR Vbeta CDR3 sequencing of approximately 130 peripheral blood samples: under 45 ophthalmopathy, approximately 74 hyperthyroidism and around 17 progressor patients.

The sequence was collected from a man aged 18-30 years with Graves disease. Donor details come from another sample of the same person, matched by shared clones. Source: peripheral blood mononuclear cells (PBMCs), taken at new diagnosis, from a patient treated with antithyroid drugs. This sequence uses TRBV20-1 and TRBJ2-2; the D segment could be TRBD2, given 5 matching bases. CDR3 region: CSATDGRGNTGELFF. The sequenced DNA is TGCAGTGCTACAGATGGACGGGGGAACACCGGGGAGCTGTTTTTT.